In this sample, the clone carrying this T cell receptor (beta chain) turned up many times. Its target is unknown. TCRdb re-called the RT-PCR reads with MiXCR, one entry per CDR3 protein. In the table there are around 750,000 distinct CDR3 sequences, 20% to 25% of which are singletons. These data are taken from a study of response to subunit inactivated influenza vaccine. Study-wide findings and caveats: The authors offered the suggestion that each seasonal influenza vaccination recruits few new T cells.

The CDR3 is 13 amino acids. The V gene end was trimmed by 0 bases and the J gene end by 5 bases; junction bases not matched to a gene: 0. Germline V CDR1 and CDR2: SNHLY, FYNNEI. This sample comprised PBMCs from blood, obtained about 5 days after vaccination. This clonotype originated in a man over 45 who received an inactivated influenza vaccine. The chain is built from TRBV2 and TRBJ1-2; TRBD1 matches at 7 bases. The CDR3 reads CASSEATGYGYTF. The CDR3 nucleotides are TGTGCCAGCAGTGAAGCGACAGGGTATGGCTACACCTTC.